The entry that follows covers one T cell receptor beta chain sequence. This entry belongs to a study of blood T cells in healthy people across ages. Through a sample-barcoded 5' primer and a J-beta primer mix, a second PCR was run for roughly 6 to 12 cycles. TCRdb analysed the 5' RACE reads with MiXCR anew, one entry per CDR3 protein. The sample consists of over a million distinct CDR3 sequences, around 27% of them appearing once. The CDR3 has 12 amino acids. Germline CDR1 reads SGHTA; CDR2 reads FQGNSA. V lost 5 bases and J 10 bases, leaving 12 bases between the germline ends. Another study also made use of these data, one on T cells of mothers and their children.

Sequenced input: blood. The TCR sequence derives from a girl aged 2 to 10 in good health. The chain carries TRBV7-2 and TRBJ2-4; no reliable D call. The CDR3 loop is CASSPTLGIQYF. CDR3 nucleotide sequence: TGTGCCAGCAGCCCTACTCTGGGAATTCAGTACTTC.